The 16 T cell receptor beta chains given below trace back to one sample, sequenced in a study of cytomegalovirus exposure and HLA in healthy donors. The PCR ran on 60 Vbeta and 13 Jbeta primers. Only in-frame clones appear in the TCRdb table, and some are missing; sequencing was by immunoSEQ multiplex PCR. The table includes over 100,000 clones, 50% to 75% detected once. Material for sequencing was PBMCs. The receptors derive from a woman aged 40 to 50 in good health and CMV-seropositive.

J is TRBJ1-1 and V is TRBV6-5, with 7 bases fitting TRBD1. J gave up 2 bases and V 5 bases, and 2 bases lay outside the gene matches. The CDR3 sequence is 13 residues long. Germline CDR1 and CDR2: MNHEY and SVGAGI. CDR3 nucleotides: TGTGCCAGCAGTGGGACAGCAAACACTGAAGCTTTCTTT. It is translated as CASSGTANTEAFF.

Comments on this clone: The sample has other DNA sequences that encode this CDR3 too. The V call is TRBV19, the J call TRBJ2-7; 9 positions agree with TRBD1. Germline CDR1 LNHDA, CDR2 SQIVND (reference sequence). The V segment lost 5 bases and the J segment 0 bases; nucleotides outside the gene matches: 5. The CDR3 consists of 15 residues. This CDR3 reads CASSPGTGSSYEQYF. The CDR3 DNA sequence: TGTGCCAGTAGTCCCGGGACAGGGAGCTCCTACGAGCAGTACTTC.

The chain recombines TRBV10-3 with TRBJ2-5, with unresolved D. There are 14 residues in the CDR3. Trimming left V 6 bases short and J 3 bases short, with 14 bases between. Per germline, CDR1 ENHRY and CDR2 SYGVKD. The CDR3 nucleotides are TGTGCCATCAGCCCTTCATCTAAGAAAGAGACCCAGTACTTC. The encoded protein is CAISPSSKKETQYF.

This clone was recorded a few times. The chain combines TRBV6-1 with TRBJ1-5; TRBD1 agrees at 8 bases. V shed 5 bases, J shed 5 bases, and the junction held 5 bases outside the gene matches. From germline, CDR1 is MNHNS and CDR2 SASEGT. The CDR3 totals 14 residues. CDR3 protein: CASSWGTGDQPQHF. CDR3 DNA sequence: TGTGCCAGCAGTTGGGGGACAGGCGATCAGCCCCAGCATTTT.

This chain connects TRBV19 to TRBJ2-1, with TRBD2 matching 12 bases. The V and J ends lost 6 bases and 3 bases, in that order; junction bases with no gene match: 3. Germline V gives CDR1 LNHDA, CDR2 SQIVND (reference sequence). The CDR3 sequence is 15 residues long. In nucleotides, the CDR3 is TGTGCCAGTAGATCTAGCGGGAGGGGCTACAATGAGCAGTTCTTC. The encoded protein is CASRSSGRGYNEQFF. The entire variable domain, with the rest obtained from reference TRBV19 and TRBJ2-1, is as follows: DGGITQSPKYLFRKEGQNVTLSCEQNLNHDAMYWYRQDPGQGLRLIYYSQIVNDFQKGDIAEGYSVSREKKESFPLTVTSAQKNPTAFYLCASRSSGRGYNEQFFGPGTRLTVL.

The chain couples TRBV27 to TRBJ2-1, with 7 bases matching TRBD2. Looked up from germline, CDR1 is MNHEY and CDR2 is SMNVEV (reference sequence). V lost 4 bases and J lost 6; bases outside the gene matches: 3. The CDR3 totals 13 residues. CDR3 bases: TGTGCCAGCAGTTGGGGCGGGGGCAATGAGCAGTTCTTC. It yields the protein CASSWGGGNEQFF.

The V call is TRBV28, the J call TRBJ2-1; tentative D call: TRBD2 (5 bases). Germline CDR1 MDHEN, CDR2 SYDVKM. The CDR3 runs to 14 residues. Trimming cost V 6 bases and J 5 bases, with 14 bases left between them. Here the CDR3 reads CASRPRADHNEQFF. DNA of the CDR3: TGTGCCAGCAGGCCGAGGGCCGACCACAATGAGCAGTTCTTC. Filled out from reference TRBV28 and TRBJ2-1, the complete variable domain reads DVKVTQSSRYLVKRTGEKVFLECVQDMDHENMFWYRQDPGLGLRLIYFSYDVKMKEKGDIPEGYSVSREKKERFSLILESASTNQTSMYLCASRPRADHNEQFFGPGTRLTVL.

This chain joins TRBV6-6 and TRBJ2-7; D might be TRBD2 (5 bases). The germline V gene has CDR1 MNHNY and CDR2 SVGAGI (reference sequence). The CDR3 covers 14 residues. Trimming took off 7 bases at V and 1 base at J, with 14 bases between the two ends. CDR3 amino acids: CASTPERDSYEQYF. In nucleotides, the CDR3 is TGTGCCAGCACCCCCGAACGGGATTCCTACGAGCAGTACTTC.

A single count supports this clone. The J gene is TRBJ2-2, the V gene TRBV27, with 8 bases identical to TRBD1. Germline CDR1 is MNHEY and CDR2 is SMNVEV (reference sequence). Trimming cost V 6 bases and J 2 bases; bases outside gene matches: 11. The CDR3 covers 17 residues. The CDR3 is CASREGRGRYNTGELFF. In nucleotides, the CDR3 is TGTGCCAGCAGAGAGGGCAGGGGGCGATATAACACCGGGGAGCTGTTTTTT.

The chain combines TRBV5-1 with TRBJ1-1, with D uncertain. Looked up from germline, CDR1 is SGHRS and CDR2 is YFSETQ. V was cut by 2 bases and J by 0 bases, with 8 bases left in between. The CDR3 extends over 14 amino acids. The CDR3 DNA reads TGCGCCAGCAGCTTCGGGTCCATGAACACTGAAGCTTTCTTT. Protein sequence: CASSFGSMNTEAFF.

This clone showed up just a few times. J is TRBJ2-4 and V is TRBV5-8, with a possible D match to TRBD1 (5 bases). This CDR3 contains 15 residues. V gave up 0 bases and J gave up 4 bases, with 11 bases separating them. Per the germline V gene, CDR1 is SGHTS and CDR2 is YDEGEE. The CDR3 nucleotides are TGTGCCAGCAGCTTGGAAGGGGCTGGGAAAAACATTCAGTACTTC. It encodes CASSLEGAGKNIQYF.

This clone was detected only a few times. V gene TRBV5-1 combines with J gene TRBJ2-6; unclear D gene. The CDR3 has 16 amino acids. The germline V gene encodes CDR1 SGHRS and CDR2 YFSETQ. V gave up 4 bases and J gave up 0 bases, with 11 bases separating them. In DNA form, the CDR3 reads TGCGCCAGCAGCCTCCCTGGCAGCTCTGGGGCCAACGTCCTGACTTTC. Amino acids: CASSLPGSSGANVLTF.

V and J are TRBV30 and TRBJ2-1; 11 bases map to TRBD2. The CDR3 covers 16 residues. With 2 bases clipped from V and 8 bases from J, the junction kept 11 bases outside the gene matches. Germline-derived CDR1 and CDR2 are GTSNPN and SVGIG (reference sequence). CDR3 coding DNA: TGTGCCTGGAGTTCTGGCTTAGCGGGGGGGCGCGATGAGCAGTTCTTC. It translates to CAWSSGLAGGRDEQFF.

This clone was found a few times. The rearrangement uses TRBV29-1 and TRBJ2-7, with D possibly being TRBD2 (5 bases). Germline lookup yields CDR1 SQVTM and CDR2 ANQGSEA. Between the trimmed V and J ends, which lost 4 bases and 6 bases, there was a span of 16 bases. The CDR3 runs 13 residues. The CDR3 DNA reads as TGCAGCGTTGGTTGGGGAGCTCCGGGCGAGCAGTACTTC. Protein sequence: CSVGWGAPGEQYF.

The rearrangement links TRBV28 to TRBJ2-5; D unresolved. The germline V gene has CDR1 MDHEN and CDR2 SYDVKM. Trimming stripped 4 bases from V and 7 bases from J, with 7 bases between. CDR3 length: 11 residues. CDR3 in amino acids: CASSSSRTQYF. The CDR3 bases are TGTGCCAGCAGTTCAAGTAGGACCCAGTACTTC.

The V and J genes are TRBV15 and TRBJ1-5, with 7 bases fitting TRBD1. The CDR3 covers 15 residues. V was clipped by 5 bases and J by 2 bases; unmatched bases: 6. The germline V gene has CDR1 LNHNV and CDR2 YYDKDF (reference sequence). This chain's CDR3 is CATSLDRDRNQPQHF. For the CDR3, the DNA is TGTGCCACCAGCCTCGACAGGGACCGCAATCAGCCCCAGCATTTT.